This record looks at one TCR beta chain sequence and its context. Its antigen is unknown. Germline-derived CDR1 and CDR2 are SGHAT and FQNNGV. The CDR3 runs to 15 residues. V gave up 5 bases and J gave up 6 bases; unmatched junction bases: 11. Each CDR3 protein gets one entry after TCRdb re-called the 5' RACE reads with MiXCR. The sample has some 300,000 distinct CDR3 sequences; less than 9.5% are singletons. The data were taken from a study of T cells after yellow fever vaccination. Study results and limitations: Weaker overall was a secondary response that nonetheless peaked faster, on day 5 versus 15. Clonotypes shared by both compartments, CD4 and CD8, made up a small share.

V is TRBV11-2 and J is TRBJ2-7, with 9 bases fitting TRBD2. Sequenced here: PBMCs, sampled approximately 47 days after the first yellow fever vaccination. The clonotype comes from a man younger than 35 who received the YFV17D yellow fever vaccine. CDR3 protein: CASSLRAGGYVEQYF. The CDR3 nucleotides read TGTGCCAGCAGCCTTCGAGCGGGGGGTTATGTCGAGCAGTACTTC. Full variable domain (remainder filled in from reference TRBV11-2 and TRBJ2-7): EAGVAQSPRYKIIEKRQSVAFWCNPISGHATLYWYQQILGQGPKLLIQFQNNGVVDDSQLPKDRFSAERLKGVDSTLKIQPAKLEDSAVYLCASSLRAGGYVEQYFGPGTRLTVT.